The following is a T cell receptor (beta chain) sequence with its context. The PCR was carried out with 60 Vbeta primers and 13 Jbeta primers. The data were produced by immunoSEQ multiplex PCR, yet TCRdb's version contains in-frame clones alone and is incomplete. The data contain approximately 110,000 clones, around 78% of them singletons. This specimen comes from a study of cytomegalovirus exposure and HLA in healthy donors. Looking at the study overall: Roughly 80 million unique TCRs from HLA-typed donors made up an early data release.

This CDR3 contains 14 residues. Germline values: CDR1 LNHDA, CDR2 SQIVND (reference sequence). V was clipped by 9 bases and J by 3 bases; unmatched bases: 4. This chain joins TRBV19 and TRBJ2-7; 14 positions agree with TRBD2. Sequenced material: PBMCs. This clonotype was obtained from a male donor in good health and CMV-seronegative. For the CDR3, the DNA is TGTGCCAGCAGGGGACTAGCGGGAGACTACGAGCAGTACTTC. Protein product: CASRGLAGDYEQYF.